The T cell receptor beta chain under discussion was sequenced for a study of blood T cell repertoires in COVID-19. Study details: Acute and convalescent COVID-19 specimens originated in the United States, Italy and Spain. Sample material is recorded as cDNA or gDNA derived from T cells, B-cell-depleted T cells, or PBMCs.

This CDR3 is 17 amino acids long. Authors' analysis steps: Reference gene primer amplification yielded estimated nucleated cell counts. Profiled with immunoSEQ multiplex PCR; TCRdb holds only in-frame clones, not every one. V and J calls and clone size come straight from that table; D and trimming were deduced from the DNA. The top ten hold under 30% of the sample, which has about 200,000 clones, approximately 80% seen once. The receptor's source is a man aged 35 to 55 with acute or convalescent COVID-19. Sequenced material: peripheral blood. This chain connects TRBV21-1 to TRBJ1-1; no DNA check was done on the table's D call, TRBD1. TRBV21-1 is deemed a pseudogene. This chain's CDR3 is CASNPPPRQGKDTEAFF. DNA of the CDR3: TGTGCCAGCAACCCTCCCCCCCGACAGGGGAAGGACACTGAAGCTTTCTTT.